This TCR beta chain comes out of a study of T cell repertoires in MIS-A myocarditis (dated by TCRdb to 2021 to 2024). TCRbeta CDR3 regions were amplified by the immunoSEQ bias-controlled multiplex PCR and were subjected to high-throughput sequencing. The original methods were these. CDR3 sequences were collapsed and filtered with the immunoSEQ vendor pipeline, and the abundance and frequency of each unique TCRbeta CDR3 were thereby quantified. Using a 90% global sequence identity threshold, CD-HIT clustered dominant CDR3 amino acid sequences together with SARS-CoV-2-specific ImmuneCODE TCRbeta sequences. Clones at frequencies from 0.1 to 1 were categorized as hyperexpanded, and clones at frequencies from 0.01 to 0.1 were categorized as large. For the dominant clones, CDR3 amino acid sequences and V and J gene assignments were confirmed with MiXCR. The R stringdist package was used to compute Levenshtein distances between the patient clonotypes and the ImmuneCODE hits. Drawn from immuneACCESS, this table holds only the in-frame rearrangements with V and J called that TCRdb kept. Clones are partly lost; checked studies trace under half to an unresolved V gene and leave the rest unexplained. D and trimming come from the DNA, and the V and J calls and clone size come from that table. The sample includes about 9,200 clones, with roughly 89% observed a single time. More than 2% of the sample is taken by the ten largest.

CDR3 length: 15 amino acids, cysteine to phenylalanine. Just the 45-base CDR3 DNA is kept, in frame starting at base 1. V is reduced by 1 base and J by 2 bases, leaving a spacing of 11 bases between them. Reading the germline V gene gives CDR1 SGHTA and CDR2 FQGNSA. This clone was observed a single time. Its antigen is not yet known. The input lacks base qualities; no much larger clone sits a single base away. The QIAamp DNA FFPE kit was used to extract genomic DNA from formalin-fixed paraffin-embedded autopsy tissue. The sequence was obtained from a man between 18 and 29 years old with fulminant myocarditis from multisystem inflammatory syndrome in adults (MIS-A) after COVID-19. The V and J genes are TRBV7-2 and TRBJ1-2; the D region possibly corresponds to TRBD1 (5 bases align). Sample: thoracic lymph node tissue obtained at autopsy. The CDR3 loop reads CASSLGGDTNYGYTF. The sequence in DNA is TGTGCCAGCAGCTTAGGGGGCGATACAAACTATGGCTACACCTTC.